This paragraph reports one T cell receptor beta chain. Researchers took blood at baseline, on cycle 4 day 1, and on cycle 7 day 1. This specimen belongs to a study of OX40 agonist ivuxolimab in advanced cancers. The overall study: Every 2 weeks, patients got intravenous ivuxolimab at one of six dose levels (0.01-10 mg/kg). Patients enrolled in dose escalation were diagnosed with hepatocellular carcinoma, melanoma, renal cell or head and neck cancer.

Germline V lookup: CDR1 MNHNY, CDR2 SVGAGI (reference sequence). There are 16 residues in the CDR3. V was pared by 2 bases and J by 4 bases, with 14 bases between. Repertoires were generated with immunoSEQ multiplex PCR, while TCRdb's copy carries only in-frame clones and drops some. The sample has 100,000 or so clones, roughly 84% seen once. The TCR comes from an adult with an advanced solid tumor such as melanoma, head and neck, liver or kidney cancer. The input for sequencing was CD4+ or CD8+ T cells sorted from blood, taken in a trial of the OX40 agonist ivuxolimab. This chain connects TRBV6-6 to TRBJ2-2; D possibly corresponds to TRBD2 (6 bases). The CDR3 loop is CASSYRTGRTTGELFF. CDR3 bases: TGTGCCAGCAGTTACAGGACGGGGAGGACCACCGGGGAGCTGTTTTTT.